The 22 T cell receptor beta chains below all came from one sample that was sequenced in a study of T cells and copy number aberrations in small-cell lung cancer. Only in-frame clones appear in the TCRdb table, and some are missing; sequencing was by immunoSEQ multiplex PCR. This table holds 1,500 to 2,000 clones, around four fifths found once. The specimen was normal tissue next to the tumor. These receptors all stem from a man aged 55 to 70 with small cell lung cancer.

This chain links TRBV5-1 with TRBJ2-7; D might be TRBD2 (6 bases). Germline CDR1 is SGHRS and CDR2 is YFSETQ. The length of the CDR3 is 13 residues. The V gene lost 5 bases and the J gene lost 7 bases, with 16 bases spanning the gap. CDR3 DNA: TGCGCCAGCAGATTCGGCGGGGATTTAGAGCAGTACTTC. Amino acids: CASRFGGDLEQYF.

The chain has TRBV7-6 and TRBJ2-5; no clear D. This CDR3 region has 14 residues. Germline V CDR1 and CDR2: SGHVS, FNYEAQ. V was pared by 5 bases and J by 2 bases, with 12 bases between. The CDR3 reads CASSPYREQETQYF. The CDR3, as DNA: TGTGCCAGCAGCCCCTACAGAGAACAAGAGACCCAGTACTTC.

This clone was observed a handful of times. The chain joins TRBV4-2 to TRBJ2-2; D gene unclear. Germline V gene data show CDR1 as LGHNA and CDR2 as YNFKEQ. The germline V and J ends were trimmed by 0 bases and 2 bases, with 10 bases remaining between them. The CDR3 is made up of 16 amino acids. The CDR3 nucleotides read TGTGCCAGCAGCCAAGATCGGAACACCAACACCGGGGAGCTGTTTTTT. Residues: CASSQDRNTNTGELFF.

This chain joins TRBV2 and TRBJ2-6, with D perhaps TRBD2 (6 bases). Trimming shortened V by 7 bases and J by 0 bases, and 13 bases separated the two germline ends. This CDR3 is 16 amino acids long. CDR1 and CDR2 (germline): SNHLY, FYNNEI. DNA of the CDR3: TGTGCCAGCACGGAGGGGTTCTACTCTGGGGCCAACGTCCTGACTTTC. Its translation is CASTEGFYSGANVLTF.

This clone was counted once. This chain connects TRBV7-8 to TRBJ2-1; 10 positions match TRBD2. The ends lost 4 bases at V and 2 bases at J; junction bases unmatched: 8. CDR3 length equals 17 residues. CDR1 is SGHVS, CDR2 FQNEAQ, per germline. CDR3 DNA: TGTGCCAGCAGCTCGCCAACTAGCGGGGATACCTACAATGAGCAGTTCTTC. Protein sequence: CASSSPTSGDTYNEQFF.

This CDR3 reads CASSYAGGGVREQYF. The CDR3 region has the DNA TGTGCCAGCAGTTACGCAGGGGGCGGGGTGAGAGAGCAGTACTTC. The chain couples TRBV6-5 to TRBJ2-7; 8 positions agree with TRBD1. Looked up from germline, CDR1 is MNHEY and CDR2 is SVGAGI. V gave up 2 bases and J gave up 7 bases; unmatched junction bases: 10. The CDR3 is 15 residues long.

This clone was picked up one time. This CDR3 reads CASSQGEGPYEQYF. CDR3 coding DNA: TGTGCCAGCAGTCAAGGGGAGGGTCCCTACGAGCAGTACTTC. This sequence joins TRBV2 and TRBJ2-7, with 7 bases aligning to TRBD2. This CDR3 contains 14 residues. J lost 2 bases, V lost 5 bases, and 6 bases had no gene match. Per germline, CDR1 SNHLY and CDR2 FYNNEI.

The chain joins TRBV29-1 to TRBJ2-7; 7 bases map to TRBD1. V dropped 3 bases and J dropped 7; count of bases not matched to a gene: 9. The CDR3 length is 13 residues. Per germline, CDR1 SQVTM and CDR2 ANQGSEA. The CDR3 loop reads CSVDSERGREQYF. As DNA, the CDR3 is TGCAGCGTTGATTCGGAGAGGGGGCGGGAGCAGTACTTC.

The gene calls are TRBV6-6 and TRBJ1-3, with a tentative D call TRBD1 (6 bases). The germline V and J ends were trimmed by 5 bases and 9 bases, with 23 bases remaining between them. CDR1 and CDR2 from the germline V gene are MNHNY and SVGAGI (reference sequence). The CDR3 extends over 16 amino acids. The CDR3 coding sequence is TGTGCCAGCAGTCCCCCACCGGGACAAAGGAGGTTCACCATATATTTT. It translates to CASSPPPGQRRFTIYF.

The CDR3 loop reads CASSPGGGAYNEQFF. CDR3 coding DNA: TGTGCCAGCAGCCCCGGCGGGGGTGCCTACAATGAGCAGTTCTTC. The rearrangement uses TRBV7-6 and TRBJ2-1; TRBD2 matches at 7 bases. In germline, CDR1 is SGHVS, CDR2 FNYEAQ. After removal of 5 bases from V and 2 bases from J, the junction contained 6 bases not matched to a gene. This CDR3 comprises 15 residues. Drawing the rest from reference TRBV7-6 and TRBJ2-1, the complete variable domain is GAGVSQSPRYKVTKRGQDVALRCDPISGHVSLYWYRQALGQGPEFLTYFNYEAQQDKSGLPNDRFSAERPEGSISTLTIQRTEQRDSAMYRCASSPGGGAYNEQFFGPGTRLTVL.

The chain carries TRBV9 and TRBJ2-3; 7 bases are shared with TRBD1. The CDR3 has 15 amino acids. Germline lookup yields CDR1 SGDLS and CDR2 YYNGEE. With V trimmed by 2 bases and J by 2 bases, 5 bases remained unmatched. The CDR3 reads CASSVYRGPTDTQYF. DNA of the CDR3: TGTGCCAGCAGCGTCTACAGGGGTCCCACAGATACGCAGTATTTT.

This clone appeared once. This sequence joins TRBV5-5 and TRBJ2-5, with D hard to call. This CDR3 is built from 11 residues. The germline gives CDR1 SGHKS, CDR2 YYEKEE (reference sequence). Trimming removed 3 bases at V and 4 bases at J, with 4 bases between. CDR3 protein: CASSWGETQYF. CDR3 sequence (DNA): TGTGCCAGCAGCTGGGGAGAGACCCAGTACTTC.

The chain uses TRBV7-9 and TRBJ2-5, with D possibly matching TRBD1 (5 bases). The CDR3 has 15 residues. Trimming shortened V by 2 bases and J by 2 bases, and 12 bases separated the two germline ends. The germline V gene has CDR1 SEHNR and CDR2 FQNEAQ (reference sequence). CDR3 loop: CASSLNRHGQETQYF. CDR3 nucleotide sequence: TGTGCCAGCAGCTTAAACAGGCACGGGCAAGAGACCCAGTACTTC.

The rearrangement links TRBV5-4 to TRBJ2-5; TRBD1 aligns across 7 bases. Germline V CDR1 and CDR2: SGHNT, YYREEE (reference sequence). Germline trimming cut 4 bases from V and 5 bases from J; bases unmatched to any gene: 11. The CDR3 length is 15 residues. The CDR3 DNA sequence: TGTGCCAGCAGCGAAAAGCCTGACAGGGTGGAGACCCAGTACTTC. The encoded protein is CASSEKPDRVETQYF.

About this clone: The sample contains more than one DNA sequence encoding this CDR3. This sequence joins TRBV4-1 and TRBJ1-1; D unclear. V lost 2 bases and J lost 1, with 5 bases in between. The CDR3 extends over 13 amino acids. Per the germline V gene, CDR1 is MGHRA and CDR2 is YSYEKL. CDR3 in amino acids: CASSQSENTEAFF. The CDR3 bases are TGCGCCAGCAGCCAAAGCGAGAACACTGAAGCTTTCTTT.

The count of this clone is one. The chain carries TRBV7-8 and TRBJ2-7; 7 bases are shared with TRBD2. Trimming removed 3 bases from V and 7 bases from J; junction bases left unmatched: 9. From germline, CDR1 is SGHVS and CDR2 FQNEAQ. The CDR3 contains 14 residues. The CDR3 bases are TGTGCCAGCAGCTTTACTAGGGCCGGGAGGGAGCAGTACTTC. Translating it yields CASSFTRAGREQYF.

This clone has only a few counts. This chain links TRBV28 with TRBJ1-1, with TRBD1 as a possible D gene (5 bases). V was clipped by 6 bases and J by 4 bases, with 9 bases between them. CDR3 size: 12 residues. Germline CDR1 is MDHEN and CDR2 is SYDVKM. The CDR3 loop is CASRGEVTEAFF. The CDR3 bases are TGTGCCAGCAGAGGGGAGGTCACTGAAGCTTTCTTT.

The chain has TRBV27 and TRBJ2-2; D tentatively fits TRBD1 or TRBD2 (5 bases each). Per the germline V gene, CDR1 is MNHEY and CDR2 is SMNVEV (reference sequence). The CDR3 extends over 15 amino acids. Trimming stripped 7 bases from V and 2 bases from J, with 14 bases between. CDR3 residues: CASTWGGPNTGELFF. CDR3 DNA: TGTGCCAGCACCTGGGGCGGGCCAAACACCGGGGAGCTGTTTTTT.

The chain carries TRBV5-1 and TRBJ2-5, with TRBD1 identical over 7 bases. CDR1 and CDR2 (germline): SGHRS, YFSETQ. The CDR3 extends over 14 amino acids. V was pared by 4 bases and J by 4 bases, with 7 bases of the junction left unmatched. The CDR3 nucleotides read TGCGCCAGCAGCGAGGGGGCTAGGGGAGAGACCCAGTACTTC. It encodes CASSEGARGETQYF. Based on the CDR3 plus reference TRBV5-1 and TRBJ2-5, the full variable domain is KAGVTQTPRYLIKTRGQQVTLSCSPISGHRSVSWYQQTPGQGLQFLFEYFSETQRNKGNFPGRFSGRQFSNSRSEMNVSTLELGDSALYLCASSEGARGETQYFGPGTRLLVL.

The chain recombines TRBV11-2 with TRBJ2-7, with TRBD1 as a possible D gene (6 bases). Looked up from germline, CDR1 is SGHAT and CDR2 is FQNNGV. The germline V and J ends were trimmed by 2 bases and 12 bases, with 14 bases remaining between them. This CDR3 contains 12 residues. DNA of the CDR3: TGTGCCAGCAGCTTAACCCACAGGGTTTGGTACTTC. This codes for CASSLTHRVWYF.

Comments on this clone: Mismatch with germline at one junction end may stem from a read error. The rearrangement links TRBV7-2 to TRBJ1-2; D perhaps matches TRBD1 (5 bases). The CDR3 contains 11 residues. CDR1 is SGHTA, CDR2 FQGNSA, per germline. CDR3 bases: TGTGCCAGCAGCCCCGGGGGAGGGAAGCACTTC. Its protein is CASSPGGGKHF.

This sequence joins TRBV27 and TRBJ2-2; D perhaps matches TRBD2 (5 bases). The CDR3 contains 15 residues. Trimming cost V 3 bases and J 0 bases, with 8 bases left between them. Germline CDR1 is MNHEY and CDR2 is SMNVEV (reference sequence). For the CDR3, the DNA is TGTGCCAGCAGTTTGAGGGCCTCGAACACCGGGGAGCTGTTTTTT. Residues: CASSLRASNTGELFF.